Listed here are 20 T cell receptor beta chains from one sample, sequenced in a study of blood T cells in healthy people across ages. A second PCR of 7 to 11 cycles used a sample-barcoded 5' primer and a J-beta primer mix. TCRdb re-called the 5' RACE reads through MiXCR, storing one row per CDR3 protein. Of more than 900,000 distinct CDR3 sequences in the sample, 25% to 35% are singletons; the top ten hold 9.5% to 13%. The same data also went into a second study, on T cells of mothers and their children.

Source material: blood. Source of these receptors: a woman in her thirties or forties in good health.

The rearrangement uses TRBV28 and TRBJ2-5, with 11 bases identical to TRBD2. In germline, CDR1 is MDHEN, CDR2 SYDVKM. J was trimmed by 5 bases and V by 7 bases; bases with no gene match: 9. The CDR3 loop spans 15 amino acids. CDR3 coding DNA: TGTGCCAGCAACCTAGCGGGGGGACCGTCGGAGACCCAGTACTTC. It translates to CASNLAGGPSETQYF.

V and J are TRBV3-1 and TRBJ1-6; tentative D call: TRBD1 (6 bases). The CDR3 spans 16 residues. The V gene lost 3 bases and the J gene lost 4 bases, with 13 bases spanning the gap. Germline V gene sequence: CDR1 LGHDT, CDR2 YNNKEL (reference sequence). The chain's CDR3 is CASSQAGQEYNSPLHF. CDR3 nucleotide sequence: TGTGCCAGCAGCCAGGCGGGACAAGAATATAATTCACCCCTCCACTTT.

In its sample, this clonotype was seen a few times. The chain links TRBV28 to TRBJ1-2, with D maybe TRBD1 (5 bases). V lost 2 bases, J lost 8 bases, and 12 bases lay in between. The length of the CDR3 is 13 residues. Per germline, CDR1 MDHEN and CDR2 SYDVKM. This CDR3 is CASSLETAGGYTF. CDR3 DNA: TGTGCCAGCAGTTTAGAGACAGCGGGGGGCTACACCTTC.

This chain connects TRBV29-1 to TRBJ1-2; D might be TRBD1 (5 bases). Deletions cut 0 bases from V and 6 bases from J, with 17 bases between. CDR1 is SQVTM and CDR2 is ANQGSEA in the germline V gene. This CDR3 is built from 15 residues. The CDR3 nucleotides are TGCAGCGTTGAAGACAGGGCCTCGAAAGTGGATGGCTACACCTTC. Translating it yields CSVEDRASKVDGYTF.

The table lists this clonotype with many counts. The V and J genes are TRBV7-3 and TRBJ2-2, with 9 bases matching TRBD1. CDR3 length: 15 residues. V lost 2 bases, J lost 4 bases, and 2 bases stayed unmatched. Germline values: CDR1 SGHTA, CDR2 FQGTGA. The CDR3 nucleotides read TGTGCCAGCAGCTTAGGGACAGGGCCCACCGGGGAGCTGTTTTTT. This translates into CASSLGTGPTGELFF.

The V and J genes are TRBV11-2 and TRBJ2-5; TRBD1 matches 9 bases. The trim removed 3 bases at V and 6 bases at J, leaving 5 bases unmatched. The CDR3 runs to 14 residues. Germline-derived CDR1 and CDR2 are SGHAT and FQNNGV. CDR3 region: CASSFTQGAKTQYF. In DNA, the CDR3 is TGTGCCAGCAGCTTCACACAGGGGGCGAAGACCCAGTACTTC.

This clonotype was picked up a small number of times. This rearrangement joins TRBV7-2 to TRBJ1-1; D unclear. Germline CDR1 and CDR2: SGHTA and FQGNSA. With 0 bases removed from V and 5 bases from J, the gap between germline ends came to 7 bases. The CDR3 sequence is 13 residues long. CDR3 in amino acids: CASSLARLTEAFF. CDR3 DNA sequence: TGTGCCAGCAGCTTAGCGCGCCTAACTGAAGCTTTCTTT.

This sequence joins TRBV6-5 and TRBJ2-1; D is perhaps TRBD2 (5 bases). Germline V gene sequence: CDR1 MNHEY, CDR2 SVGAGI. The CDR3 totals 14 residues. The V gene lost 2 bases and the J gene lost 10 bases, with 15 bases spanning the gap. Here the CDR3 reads CASSYNAGGGEQFF. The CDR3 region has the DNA TGTGCCAGCAGTTACAATGCAGGAGGAGGAGAGCAGTTCTTC.

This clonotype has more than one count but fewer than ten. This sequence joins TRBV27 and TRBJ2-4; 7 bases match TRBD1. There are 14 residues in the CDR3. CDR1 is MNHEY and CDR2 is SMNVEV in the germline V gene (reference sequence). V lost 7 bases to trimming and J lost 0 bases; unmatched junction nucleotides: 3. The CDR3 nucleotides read TGTGCCAGCAAGGGGGCTATAGCCAAAAACATTCAGTACTTC. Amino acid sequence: CASKGAIAKNIQYF.

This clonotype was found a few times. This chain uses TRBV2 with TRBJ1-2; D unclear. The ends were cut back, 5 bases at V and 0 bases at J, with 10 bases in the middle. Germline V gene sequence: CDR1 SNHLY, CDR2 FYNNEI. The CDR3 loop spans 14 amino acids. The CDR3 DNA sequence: TGTGCCAGCAGTCTCAGCGCCACTAACTATGGCTACACCTTC. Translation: CASSLSATNYGYTF.

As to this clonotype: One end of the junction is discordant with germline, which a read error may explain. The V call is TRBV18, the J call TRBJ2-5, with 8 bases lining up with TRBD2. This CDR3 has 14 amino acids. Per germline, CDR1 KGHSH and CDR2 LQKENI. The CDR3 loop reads CASSPAGGQGTQYF. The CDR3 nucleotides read TGTGCCAGCTCACCAGCGGGGGGCCAAGGGACCCAGTACTTC. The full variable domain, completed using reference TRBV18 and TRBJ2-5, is NAGVMQNPRHLVRRRGQEARLRCSPMKGHSHVYWYRQLPEEGLKFMVYLQKENIIDESGMPKERFSAEFPKEGPSILRIQQVVRGDSAAYFCASSPAGGQGTQYFGPGTRLLVL.

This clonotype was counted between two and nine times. CDR3 region: CSAMEWGANEQFF. Written as DNA, the CDR3 is TGCAGTGCTATGGAGTGGGGAGCTAATGAGCAGTTCTTC. The rearrangement joins TRBV20-1 to TRBJ2-1; TRBD2 might be the D (5 bases). V was shortened by 4 bases and J by 7 bases, with 14 bases between the two germline ends. Germline-derived CDR1 and CDR2 are DFQATT and SNEGSKA (reference sequence). The CDR3 extends over 13 amino acids.

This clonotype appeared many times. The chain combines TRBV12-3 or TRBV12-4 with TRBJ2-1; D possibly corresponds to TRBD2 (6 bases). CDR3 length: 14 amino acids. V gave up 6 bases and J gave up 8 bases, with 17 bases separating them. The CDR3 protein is CASRAGGYSDEQFF. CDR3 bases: TGTGCCAGCAGGGCCGGGGGTTATTCCGATGAGCAGTTCTTC.

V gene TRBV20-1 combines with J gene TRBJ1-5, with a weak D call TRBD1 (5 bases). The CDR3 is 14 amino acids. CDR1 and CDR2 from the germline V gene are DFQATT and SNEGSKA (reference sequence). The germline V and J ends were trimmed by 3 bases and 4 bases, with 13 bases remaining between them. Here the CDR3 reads CSARAGKGNQPQHF. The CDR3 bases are TGCAGTGCTAGGGCAGGAAAGGGGAATCAGCCCCAGCATTTT.

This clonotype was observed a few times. Written as DNA, the CDR3 is TGTGCCAGCAGCCCCGGACGGCTAGATACGCAGTATTTT. It specifies CASSPGRLDTQYF. The J gene is TRBJ2-3, the V gene TRBV3-1, with unresolved D. The CDR3 contains 13 residues. Germline V gene data show CDR1 as LGHDT and CDR2 as YNNKEL (reference sequence). V was pared by 4 bases and J by 5 bases, with 10 bases between.

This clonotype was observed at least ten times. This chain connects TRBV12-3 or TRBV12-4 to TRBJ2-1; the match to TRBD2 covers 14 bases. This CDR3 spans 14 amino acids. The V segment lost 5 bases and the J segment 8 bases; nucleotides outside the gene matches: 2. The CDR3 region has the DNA TGTGCCAGCAGTGGGACTAGCGGGGGCTATGAGCAGTTCTTC. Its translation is CASSGTSGGYEQFF.

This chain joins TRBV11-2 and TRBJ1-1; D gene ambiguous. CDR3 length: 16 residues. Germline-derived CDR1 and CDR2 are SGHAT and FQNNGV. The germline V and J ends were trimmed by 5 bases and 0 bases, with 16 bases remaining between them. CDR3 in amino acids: CASSRAPTQMNTEAFF. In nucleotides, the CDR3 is TGTGCCAGCAGCCGCGCCCCCACCCAGATGAACACTGAAGCTTTCTTT. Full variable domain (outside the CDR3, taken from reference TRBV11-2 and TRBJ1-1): EAGVAQSPRYKIIEKRQSVAFWCNPISGHATLYWYQQILGQGPKLLIQFQNNGVVDDSQLPKDRFSAERLKGVDSTLKIQPAKLEDSAVYLCASSRAPTQMNTEAFFGQGTRLTVV.

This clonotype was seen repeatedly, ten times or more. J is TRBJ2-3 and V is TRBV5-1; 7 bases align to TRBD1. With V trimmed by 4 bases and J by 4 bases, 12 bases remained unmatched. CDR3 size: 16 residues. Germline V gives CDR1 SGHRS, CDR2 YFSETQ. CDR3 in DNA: TGCGCCAGCAGCCCGACAGGGAATCTTGACTCAGATACGCAGTATTTT. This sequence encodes CASSPTGNLDSDTQYF.

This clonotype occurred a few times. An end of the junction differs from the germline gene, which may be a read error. Written as DNA, the CDR3 is TGCAGCGCCCGACAGGGGAGCTCTGGGGCCAACGTCCGGACTTTC. Its translation: CSARQGSSGANVRTF. The chain carries TRBV29-1 and TRBJ2-6, with TRBD1 matching 8 bases. Germline V CDR1 and CDR2: SQVTM, ANQGSEA. This CDR3 region has 15 residues.

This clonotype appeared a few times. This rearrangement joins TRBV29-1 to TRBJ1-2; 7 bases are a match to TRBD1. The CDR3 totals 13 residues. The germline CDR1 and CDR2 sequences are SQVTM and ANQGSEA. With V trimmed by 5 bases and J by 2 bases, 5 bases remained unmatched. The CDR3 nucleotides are TGCAGCGTTAGAGAACAGGGGAACTATGGCTACACCTTC. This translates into CSVREQGNYGYTF.